The 10 T cell receptor beta chains below were found in one sample sequenced in a study of blood T cell repertoires in COVID-19. The protocol was immunoSEQ multiplex PCR, while the TCRdb copy is restricted to in-frame clones and leaves out a portion. This table has over 400,000 clones, 75% to 90% appearing once. Material for sequencing was peripheral blood. The receptors originated from a human donor in a cohort sampled during active COVID-19.

The chain carries TRBV15 and TRBJ1-5; 12 bases line up with TRBD1. The CDR3 has 15 amino acids. Germline values: CDR1 LNHNV, CDR2 YYDKDF (reference sequence). The V segment lost 3 bases and the J segment 6 bases; nucleotides outside the gene matches: 3. Here the CDR3 reads CATSSMGQGAQPQHF. The CDR3, as DNA: TGTGCCACCAGCAGTATGGGACAGGGGGCTCAGCCCCAGCATTTT. Variable domain in full (rest from reference TRBV15 and TRBJ1-5): DAMVIQNPRYQVTQFGKPVTLSCSQTLNHNVMYWYQQKSSQAPKLLFHYYDKDFNNEADTPDNFQSRRPNTSFCFLDIRSPGLGDTAMYLCATSSMGQGAQPQHFGDGTRLSIL.

The chain carries TRBV28 and TRBJ2-6; the D gene is possibly TRBD2 (5 bases). The CDR3 consists of 17 residues. With 1 base removed from V and 2 bases from J, the gap between germline ends came to 12 bases. Germline lookup yields CDR1 MDHEN and CDR2 SYDVKM. The CDR3 DNA follows: TGTGCCAGCAGTTTATCGGGGTGGGGAACTGGGGCCAACGTCCTGACTTTC. Protein: CASSLSGWGTGANVLTF.

The chain carries TRBV7-2 and TRBJ1-1; D unresolved. Germline assignment: CDR1 SGHTA and CDR2 FQGNSA. The CDR3 is 16 residues long. The V gene lost 5 bases and the J gene lost 5 bases, with 21 bases spanning the gap. The CDR3 loop reads CASSPQWASGDTEAFF. The CDR3 coding sequence is TGTGCCAGCAGCCCGCAATGGGCATCCGGGGATACTGAAGCTTTCTTT.

The V call is TRBV12-3 or TRBV12-4, the J call TRBJ1-2, with D perhaps matching TRBD1 (5 bases). The V gene lost 6 bases and the J gene lost 7 bases, with 15 bases spanning the gap. CDR3 length: 13 amino acids. The CDR3: CASSPSQGSGYTF. CDR3 sequence (DNA): TGTGCCAGCAGCCCTTCTCAGGGAAGTGGCTACACCTTC.

This clone was detected a few times. This rearrangement joins TRBV10-1 to TRBJ2-7; the match to TRBD1 covers 7 bases. CDR1 and CDR2 from the germline V gene are WNHNN and SYGVQD (reference sequence). Losses at the gene ends were 2 bases for V and 6 bases for J; bases not matched to a gene: 10. The CDR3 has 15 residues. The CDR3 DNA reads TGCGCCAGCAGTGAGCAACAGGGGATATTTGGCGAGCAGTACTTC. It yields the protein CASSEQQGIFGEQYF.

The rearrangement joins TRBV2 to TRBJ1-1, with D possibly being TRBD1 (6 bases). Germline V gene lookup returns CDR1 SNHLY and CDR2 FYNNEI. V lost 5 bases and J 1 base, leaving 8 bases between the germline ends. The CDR3 totals 13 residues. This CDR3 reads CASSYRANTEAFF. Here the CDR3 DNA reads TGTGCCAGCAGTTACAGGGCGAACACTGAAGCTTTCTTT.

V and J are TRBV7-3 and TRBJ1-1; 7 bases are a match to TRBD1. Germline loops: CDR1 SGHTA, CDR2 FQGTGA. The CDR3 runs to 16 residues. Trimming cost V 5 bases and J 4 bases; bases outside gene matches: 13. The CDR3 loop reads CASSPRVGQVGTEAFF. The CDR3 DNA is TGTGCCAGCAGCCCACGGGTAGGACAGGTGGGCACTGAAGCTTTCTTT.

This rearrangement joins TRBV5-1 to TRBJ1-2; a weak D match, TRBD1 (6 bases). Trimming left V 0 bases short and J 8 bases short, with 8 bases between. The CDR3 consists of 12 residues. Germline V CDR1 and CDR2: SGHRS, YFSETQ. CDR3: CASSLEGEGYTF. The CDR3 coding sequence is TGCGCCAGCAGCTTGGAGGGGGAGGGCTACACCTTC.

The V gene is TRBV3-1 (or the pseudogene TRBV3-2), the J gene TRBJ1-3; unclear D gene. The CDR3 has 14 amino acids. Germline loops: CDR1 LGHDT, CDR2 YNNKEL (reference sequence). V was trimmed by 6 bases and J by 0 bases, leaving 9 bases between them. CDR3 in amino acids: CASSPRDSGNTIYF. CDR3 nucleotides: TGTGCCAGCAGTCCACGGGACTCTGGAAACACCATATATTTT.

This clone has a single count. This chain uses TRBV7-3 with TRBJ2-1, with 9 positions matching TRBD2. V dropped 1 base and J dropped 8; count of bases not matched to a gene: 6. CDR1 is SGHTA and CDR2 is FQGTGA in the germline V gene. The CDR3 loop spans 15 amino acids. In nucleotides, the CDR3 is TGTGCCAGCAGCTTAAGGACTAGCGCGTACGATGAGCAGTTCTTC. Protein sequence: CASSLRTSAYDEQFF.